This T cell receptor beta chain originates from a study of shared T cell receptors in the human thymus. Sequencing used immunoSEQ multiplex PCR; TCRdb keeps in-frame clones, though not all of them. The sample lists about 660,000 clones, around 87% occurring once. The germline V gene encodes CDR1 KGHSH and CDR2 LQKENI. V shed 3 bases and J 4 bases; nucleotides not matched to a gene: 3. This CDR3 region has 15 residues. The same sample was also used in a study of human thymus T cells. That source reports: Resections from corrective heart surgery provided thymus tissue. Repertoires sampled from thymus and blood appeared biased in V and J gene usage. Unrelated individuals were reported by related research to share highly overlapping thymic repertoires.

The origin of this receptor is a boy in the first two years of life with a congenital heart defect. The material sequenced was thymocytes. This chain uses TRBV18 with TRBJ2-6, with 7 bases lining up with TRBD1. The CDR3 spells CASSPRGYGANVLTF. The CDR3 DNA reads TGTGCCAGCTCACCCAGGGGGTACGGGGCCAACGTCCTGACTTTC. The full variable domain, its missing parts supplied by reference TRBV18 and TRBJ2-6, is NAGVMQNPRHLVRRRGQEARLRCSPMKGHSHVYWYRQLPEEGLKFMVYLQKENIIDESGMPKERFSAEFPKEGPSILRIQQVVRGDSAAYFCASSPRGYGANVLTFGAGSRLTVL.